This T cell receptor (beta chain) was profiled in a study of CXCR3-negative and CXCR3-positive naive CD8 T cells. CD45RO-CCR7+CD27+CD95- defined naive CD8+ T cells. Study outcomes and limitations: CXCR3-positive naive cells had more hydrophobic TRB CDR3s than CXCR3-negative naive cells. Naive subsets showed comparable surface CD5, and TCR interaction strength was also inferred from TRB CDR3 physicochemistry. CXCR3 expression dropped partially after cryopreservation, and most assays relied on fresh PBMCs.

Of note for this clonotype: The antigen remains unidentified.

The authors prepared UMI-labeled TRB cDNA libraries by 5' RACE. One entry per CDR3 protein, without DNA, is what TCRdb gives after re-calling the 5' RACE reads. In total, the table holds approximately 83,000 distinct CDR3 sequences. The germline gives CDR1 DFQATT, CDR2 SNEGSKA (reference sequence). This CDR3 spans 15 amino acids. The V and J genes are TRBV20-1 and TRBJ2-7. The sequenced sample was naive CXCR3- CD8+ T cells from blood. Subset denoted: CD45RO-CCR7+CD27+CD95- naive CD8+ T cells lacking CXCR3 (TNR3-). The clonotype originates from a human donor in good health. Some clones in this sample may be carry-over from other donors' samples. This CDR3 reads CSARESTGRSSEQYF.